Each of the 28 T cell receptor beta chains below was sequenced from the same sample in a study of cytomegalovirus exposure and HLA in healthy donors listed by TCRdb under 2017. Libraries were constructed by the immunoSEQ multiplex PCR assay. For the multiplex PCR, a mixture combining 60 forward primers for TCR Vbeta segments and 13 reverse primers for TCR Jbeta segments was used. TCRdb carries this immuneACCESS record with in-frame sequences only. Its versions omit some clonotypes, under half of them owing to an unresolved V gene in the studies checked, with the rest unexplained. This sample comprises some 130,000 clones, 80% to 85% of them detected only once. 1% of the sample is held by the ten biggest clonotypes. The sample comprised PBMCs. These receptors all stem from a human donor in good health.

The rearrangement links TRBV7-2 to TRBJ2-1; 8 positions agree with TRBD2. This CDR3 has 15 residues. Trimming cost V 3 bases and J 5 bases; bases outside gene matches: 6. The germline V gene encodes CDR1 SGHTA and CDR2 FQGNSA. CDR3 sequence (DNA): TGTGCCAGCAGCTTTTTACTTAGCGGGGACAATGAGCAGTTCTTC. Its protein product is CASSFLLSGDNEQFF.

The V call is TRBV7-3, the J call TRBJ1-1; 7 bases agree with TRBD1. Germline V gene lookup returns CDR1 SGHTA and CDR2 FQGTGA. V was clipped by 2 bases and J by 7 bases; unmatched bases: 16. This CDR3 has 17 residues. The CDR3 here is CASSLLLLGRGQNEAFF. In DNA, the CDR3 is TGTGCCAGCAGCTTACTATTGCTGGGCAGGGGACAGAATGAAGCTTTCTTT.

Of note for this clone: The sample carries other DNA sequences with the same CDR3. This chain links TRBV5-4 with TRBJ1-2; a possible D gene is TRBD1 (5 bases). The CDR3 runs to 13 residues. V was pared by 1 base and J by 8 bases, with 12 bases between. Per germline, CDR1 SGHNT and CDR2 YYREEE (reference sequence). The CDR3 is CASSLQGARGYTF. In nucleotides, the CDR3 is TGTGCCAGCAGCTTGCAAGGGGCGCGGGGCTACACCTTC.

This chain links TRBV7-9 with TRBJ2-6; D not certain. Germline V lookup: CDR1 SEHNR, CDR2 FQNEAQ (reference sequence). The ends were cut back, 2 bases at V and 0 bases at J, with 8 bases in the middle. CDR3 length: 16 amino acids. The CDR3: CASSLLSVSGANVLTF. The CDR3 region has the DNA TGTGCCAGCAGCTTATTATCTGTCTCTGGGGCCAACGTCCTGACTTTC.

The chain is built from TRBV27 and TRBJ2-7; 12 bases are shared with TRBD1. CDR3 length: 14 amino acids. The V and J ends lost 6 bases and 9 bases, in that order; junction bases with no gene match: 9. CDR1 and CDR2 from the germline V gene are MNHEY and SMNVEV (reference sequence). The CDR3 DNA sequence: TGTGCCAGCAGGCCCGGGACAGGGGGCGTGAGGCAGTACTTC. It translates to CASRPGTGGVRQYF.

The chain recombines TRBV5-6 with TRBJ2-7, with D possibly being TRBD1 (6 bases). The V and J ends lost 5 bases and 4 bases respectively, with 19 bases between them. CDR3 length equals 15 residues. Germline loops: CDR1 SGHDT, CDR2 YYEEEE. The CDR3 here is CASRRSGVERYEQYF. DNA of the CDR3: TGTGCCAGCAGGCGCTCAGGGGTGGAGAGGTACGAGCAGTACTTC.

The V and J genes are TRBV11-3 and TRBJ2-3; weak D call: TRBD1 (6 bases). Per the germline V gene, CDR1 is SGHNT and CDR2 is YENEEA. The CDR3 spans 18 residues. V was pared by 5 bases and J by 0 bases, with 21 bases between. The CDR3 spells CASSPHDRTEASTDTQYF. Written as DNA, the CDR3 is TGTGCCAGCAGCCCCCATGACCGGACAGAAGCTAGCACAGATACGCAGTATTTT.

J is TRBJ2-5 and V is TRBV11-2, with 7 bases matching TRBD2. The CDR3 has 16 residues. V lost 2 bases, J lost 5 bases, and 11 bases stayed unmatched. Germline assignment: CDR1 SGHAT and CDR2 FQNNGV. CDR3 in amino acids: CASSLSRGVSQETQYF. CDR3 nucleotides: TGTGCCAGCAGCTTAAGTCGGGGGGTCAGTCAGGAGACCCAGTACTTC.

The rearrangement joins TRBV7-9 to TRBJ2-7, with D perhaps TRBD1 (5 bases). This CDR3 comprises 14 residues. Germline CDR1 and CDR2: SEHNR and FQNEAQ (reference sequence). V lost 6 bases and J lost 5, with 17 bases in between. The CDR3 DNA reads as TGTGCCAGCAGTTTCCTCCAGGGTGAGAACGAGCAGTACTTC. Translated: CASSFLQGENEQYF.

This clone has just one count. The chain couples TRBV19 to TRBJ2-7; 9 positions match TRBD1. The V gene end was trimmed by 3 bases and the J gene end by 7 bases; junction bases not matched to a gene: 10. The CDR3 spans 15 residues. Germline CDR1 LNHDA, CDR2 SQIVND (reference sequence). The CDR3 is CASSMARQGGEEQYF. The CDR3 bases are TGTGCCAGTAGTATGGCTCGACAGGGGGGAGAGGAGCAGTACTTC.

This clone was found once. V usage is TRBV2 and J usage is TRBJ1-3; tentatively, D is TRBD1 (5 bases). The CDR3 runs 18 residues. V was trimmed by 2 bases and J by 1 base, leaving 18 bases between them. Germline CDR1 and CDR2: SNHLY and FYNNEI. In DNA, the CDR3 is TGTGCCAGCAGTGAATTCGGGGGTTGGGGCGATTCTGGAAACACCATATATTTT. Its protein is CASSEFGGWGDSGNTIYF.

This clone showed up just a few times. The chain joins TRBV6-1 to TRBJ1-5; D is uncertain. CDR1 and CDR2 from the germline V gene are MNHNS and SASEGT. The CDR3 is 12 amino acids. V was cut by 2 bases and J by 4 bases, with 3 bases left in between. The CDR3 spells CASSERNQPQHF. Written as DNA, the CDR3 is TGTGCCAGCAGTGAACGTAATCAGCCCCAGCATTTT.

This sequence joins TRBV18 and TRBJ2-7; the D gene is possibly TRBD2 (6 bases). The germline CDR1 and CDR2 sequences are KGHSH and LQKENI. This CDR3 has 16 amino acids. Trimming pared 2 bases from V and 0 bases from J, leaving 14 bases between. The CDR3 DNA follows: TGTGCCAGCTCACCAGACTCGGGACTCAGCTCCTACGAGCAGTACTTC. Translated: CASSPDSGLSSYEQYF.

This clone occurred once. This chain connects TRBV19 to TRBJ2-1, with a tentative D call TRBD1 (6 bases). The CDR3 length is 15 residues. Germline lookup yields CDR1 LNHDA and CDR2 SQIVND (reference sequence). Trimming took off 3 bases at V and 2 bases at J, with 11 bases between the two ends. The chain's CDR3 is CASSIGQIPYNEQFF. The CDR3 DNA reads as TGTGCCAGTAGTATCGGACAGATACCCTACAATGAGCAGTTCTTC.

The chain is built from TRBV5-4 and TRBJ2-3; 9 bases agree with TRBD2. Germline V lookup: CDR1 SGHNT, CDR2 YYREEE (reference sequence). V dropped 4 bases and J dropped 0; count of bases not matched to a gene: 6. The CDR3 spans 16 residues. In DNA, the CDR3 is TGTGCCAGCAGCCTTAGACTAGCGGAGAGCACAGATACGCAGTATTTT. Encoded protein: CASSLRLAESTDTQYF.

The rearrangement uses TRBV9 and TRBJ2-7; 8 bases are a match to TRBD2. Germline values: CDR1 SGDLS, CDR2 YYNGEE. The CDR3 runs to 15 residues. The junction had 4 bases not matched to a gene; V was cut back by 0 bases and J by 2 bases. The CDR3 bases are TGTGCCAGCAGCGTAGATGGGCGGGGGGCCTACGAGCAGTACTTC. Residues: CASSVDGRGAYEQYF.

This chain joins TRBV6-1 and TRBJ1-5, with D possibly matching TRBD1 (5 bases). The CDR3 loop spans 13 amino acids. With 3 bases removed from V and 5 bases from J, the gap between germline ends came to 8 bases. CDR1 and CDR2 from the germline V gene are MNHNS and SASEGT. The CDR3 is CASSEIRDQPQHF. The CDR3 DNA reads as TGTGCCAGCAGTGAGATCAGGGATCAGCCCCAGCATTTT.

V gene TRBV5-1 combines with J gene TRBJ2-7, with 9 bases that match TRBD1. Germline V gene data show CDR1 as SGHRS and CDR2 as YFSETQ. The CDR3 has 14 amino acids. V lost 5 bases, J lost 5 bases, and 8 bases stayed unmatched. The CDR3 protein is CASRAYRGRHEQYF. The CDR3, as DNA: TGCGCCAGCAGGGCCTACAGGGGGCGACACGAGCAGTACTTC.

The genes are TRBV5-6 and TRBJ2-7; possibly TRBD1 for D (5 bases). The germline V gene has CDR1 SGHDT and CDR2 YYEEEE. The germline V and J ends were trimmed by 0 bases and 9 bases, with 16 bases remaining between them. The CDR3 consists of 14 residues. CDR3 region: CASSLAAGWKGQYF. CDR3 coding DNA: TGTGCCAGCAGCTTGGCTGCAGGGTGGAAAGGGCAGTACTTC.

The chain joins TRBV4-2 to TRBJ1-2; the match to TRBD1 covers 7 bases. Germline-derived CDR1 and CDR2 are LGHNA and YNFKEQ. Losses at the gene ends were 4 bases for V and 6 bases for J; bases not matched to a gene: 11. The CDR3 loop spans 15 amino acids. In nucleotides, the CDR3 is TGTGCCAGCAGCCCAGGATCCGGGACAGAGAATGGCTACACCTTC. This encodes CASSPGSGTENGYTF.

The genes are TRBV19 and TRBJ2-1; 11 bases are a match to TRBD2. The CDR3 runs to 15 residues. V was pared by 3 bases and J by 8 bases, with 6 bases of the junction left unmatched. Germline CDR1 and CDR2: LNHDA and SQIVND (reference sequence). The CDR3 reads CASSITSGGWDEQFF. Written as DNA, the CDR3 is TGTGCCAGTAGTATTACTAGCGGGGGCTGGGATGAGCAGTTCTTC.

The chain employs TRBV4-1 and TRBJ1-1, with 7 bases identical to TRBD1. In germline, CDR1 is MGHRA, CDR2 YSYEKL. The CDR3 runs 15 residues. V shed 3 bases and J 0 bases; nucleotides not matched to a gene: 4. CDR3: CASSQGQTMNTEAFF. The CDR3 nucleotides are TGCGCCAGCAGCCAGGGACAGACTATGAACACTGAAGCTTTCTTT.

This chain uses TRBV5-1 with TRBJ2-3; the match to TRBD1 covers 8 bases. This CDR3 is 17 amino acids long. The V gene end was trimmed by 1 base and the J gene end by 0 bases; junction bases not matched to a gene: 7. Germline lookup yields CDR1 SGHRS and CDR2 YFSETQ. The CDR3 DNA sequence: TGCGCCAGCAGCTTGAGACAGGACAGGGCCAGCACAGATACGCAGTATTTT. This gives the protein CASSLRQDRASTDTQYF. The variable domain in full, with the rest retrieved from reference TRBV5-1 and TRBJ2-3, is KAGVTQTPRYLIKTRGQQVTLSCSPISGHRSVSWYQQTPGQGLQFLFEYFSETQRNKGNFPGRFSGRQFSNSRSEMNVSTLELGDSALYLCASSLRQDRASTDTQYFGPGTRLTVL.

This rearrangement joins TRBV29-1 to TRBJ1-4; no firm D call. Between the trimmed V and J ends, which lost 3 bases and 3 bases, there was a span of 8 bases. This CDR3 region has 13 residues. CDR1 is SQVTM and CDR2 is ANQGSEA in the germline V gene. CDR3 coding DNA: TGCAGCGTTGAGGCCGGGGCTAATGAAAAACTGTTTTTT. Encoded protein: CSVEAGANEKLFF.

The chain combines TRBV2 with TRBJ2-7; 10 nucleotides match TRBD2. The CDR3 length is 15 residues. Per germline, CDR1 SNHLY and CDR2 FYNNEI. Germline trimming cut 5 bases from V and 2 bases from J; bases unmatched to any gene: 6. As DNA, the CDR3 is TGTGCCAGCAGTCGAACTAGCGGGGAAACCTACGAGCAGTACTTC. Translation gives CASSRTSGETYEQYF.

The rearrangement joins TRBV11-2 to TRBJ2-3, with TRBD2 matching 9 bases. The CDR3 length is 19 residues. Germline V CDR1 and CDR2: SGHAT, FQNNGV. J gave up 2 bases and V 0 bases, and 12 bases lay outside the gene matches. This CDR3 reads CASSLDGRRAGGFTDTQYF. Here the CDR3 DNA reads TGTGCCAGCAGCTTAGATGGCCGCCGGGCGGGGGGGTTCACAGATACGCAGTATTTT. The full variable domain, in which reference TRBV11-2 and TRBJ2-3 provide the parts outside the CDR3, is EAGVAQSPRYKIIEKRQSVAFWCNPISGHATLYWYQQILGQGPKLLIQFQNNGVVDDSQLPKDRFSAERLKGVDSTLKIQPAKLEDSAVYLCASSLDGRRAGGFTDTQYFGPGTRLTVL.

The CDR3 bases are TGTGCCAGCCGGTCTGAACAGGGGTTCTACGAGCAGTACTTC. Encoded protein: CASRSEQGFYEQYF. The chain has TRBV27 and TRBJ2-7; TRBD1 aligns across 7 bases. V gave up 8 bases and J gave up 3 bases; unmatched junction bases: 10. Germline CDR1 is MNHEY and CDR2 is SMNVEV (reference sequence). This CDR3 is 14 amino acids long.

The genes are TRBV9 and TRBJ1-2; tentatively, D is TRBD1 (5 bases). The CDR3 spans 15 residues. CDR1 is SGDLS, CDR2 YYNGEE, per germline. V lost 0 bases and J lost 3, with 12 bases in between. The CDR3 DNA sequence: TGTGCCAGCAGCGTAGAGGGGCAGGGCCACTATGGCTACACCTTC. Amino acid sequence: CASSVEGQGHYGYTF.